The rows below give T cell receptor beta chains drawn from one sample of a study of blood T cell repertoires in COVID-19. Profiled with immunoSEQ multiplex PCR; TCRdb holds only in-frame clones, not every one. The sample lists about 130,000 clones; about four fifths were seen once. Material for sequencing was peripheral blood. All receptors come from a woman in her seventies with COVID-19, enrolled during active disease. Both conserved end residues are part of each CDR3. D genes are given only for firm matches. Clone size is given for some rows only: seen once, a few or many times, or a class if the clone is expanded.

13,.,TRBV6-5,TRBJ1-1,TRBD1,CASRRQGWDEAFF,TGTGCCAGCAGAAGACAGGGTTGGGATGAAGCTTTCTTT
19,once,TRBV7-9,TRBJ2-1,.,CASSSPVRGGGGMNNEQFF,TGTGCCAGCAGCTCCCCGGTCAGGGGCGGGGGAGGTATGAACAATGAGCAGTTCTTC
13,.,TRBV19,TRBJ2-3,TRBD2,CASMGGSADTQYF,TGTGCCAGTATGGGGGGGAGCGCAGATACGCAGTATTTT
13,.,TRBV9,TRBJ1-4,.,CASRRHNNEKLFF,TGTGCCAGCAGACGACATAATAATGAAAAACTGTTTTTT
14,.,TRBV18,TRBJ1-1,.,CASSPPQGNTEAFF,TGTGCCAGCTCACCGCCACAGGGAAACACTGAAGCTTTCTTT
15,.,TRBV5-1,TRBJ1-3,TRBD1,CASSLAGGNGNTIYF,TGCGCCAGCAGCTTGGCAGGGGGCAATGGAAACACCATATATTTT
16,.,TRBV30,TRBJ2-6,TRBD1,CAWSVLGGRGANVLTF,TGTGCCTGGAGTGTCCTAGGGGGCCGTGGGGCCAACGTCCTGACTTTC
12,.,TRBV25-1,TRBJ1-2,.,CASSDMNYGYTF,TGTGCCAGCAGTGACATGAACTATGGCTACACCTTC
13,.,TRBV7-6,TRBJ2-7,.,CASSLEIRDEQYF,TGTGCCAGCAGCTTAGAGATTCGGGACGAGCAGTACTTC
14,.,TRBV6-2/TRBV6-3,TRBJ2-1,.,CASSFRDTINEQFF,TGTGCCAGCAGTTTCCGGGACACAATCAATGAGCAGTTCTTC
19,few,TRBV7-6,TRBJ1-3,TRBD1,CASSLVPPRDREGGNTIYF,TGTGCCAGCAGCTTAGTCCCCCCCCGGGACAGGGAGGGTGGGAACACCATATATTTT
14,.,TRBV19,TRBJ1-2,TRBD1,CASTQTGDGYGYTF,TGTGCCAGTACCCAGACAGGGGACGGCTATGGCTACACCTTC
20,few,TRBV28,TRBJ2-3,TRBD1,CASSYYGTGFLGTATDTQYF,TGTGCCAGCAGTTATTACGGGACAGGGTTTTTGGGAACTGCCACAGATACGCAGTATTTT
14,.,TRBV4-1,TRBJ1-1,.,CASSPHTGDTEAFF,TGCGCCAGCAGCCCCCACACGGGGGACACTGAAGCTTTCTTT
13,.,TRBV29-1,TRBJ1-6,TRBD1,CSVRDRENSPLHF,TGCAGCGTCCGGGACAGGGAAAATTCACCCCTCCACTTT
14,.,TRBV7-9,TRBJ2-5,TRBD1,CASSLRDSQETQYF,TGTGCCAGCAGCTTAAGGGACAGCCAAGAGACCCAGTACTTC
14,.,TRBV6-6,TRBJ1-2,.,CASRSGDWGSGYTF,TGTGCCAGCAGGAGTGGGGACTGGGGTAGTGGCTACACCTTC
14,.,TRBV3-1/TRBV3-2,TRBJ2-5,.,CASSTRGGQETQYF,TGTGCCAGCAGCACTAGGGGGGGGCAGGAGACCCAGTACTTC
15,once,TRBV5-1,TRBJ1-1,TRBD1,CASSFRQGSGTEAFF,TGCGCCAGCAGTTTTAGACAGGGCTCCGGCACTGAAGCTTTCTTT
13,.,TRBV7-2,TRBJ2-7,.,CASSRSQGSEQYF,TGTGCCAGCAGCCGATCACAGGGTTCCGAGCAGTACTTC
14,.,TRBV7-2,TRBJ1-2,TRBD1,CASSSRQGNYGYTF,TGTGCCAGCAGCTCCCGACAGGGCAACTATGGCTACACCTTC
11,.,TRBV6-2/TRBV6-3,TRBJ1-5,.,CASSPGRPQHF,TGTGCCAGCAGTCCAGGGCGGCCCCAGCATTTT
13,.,TRBV30,TRBJ1-4,.,CAWSATSGTSLFF,TGTGCCTGGAGTGCTACATCCGGGACATCACTGTTTTTT
15,.,TRBV9,TRBJ2-5,.,CASSVVGSGQETQYF,TGTGCCAGCAGCGTAGTGGGTAGCGGCCAAGAGACCCAGTACTTC